This T cell receptor beta chain was sequenced during a study of blood T cell repertoires in COVID-19. As for the study in general: COVID-19 samples, acute and convalescent, were from the United States, Italy and Spain. Sources were T cells, B-cell-depleted T cells, or PBMCs; the material itself was cDNA or gDNA.

As handled by the study authors: Researchers report that nucleated cell counts were estimated from reference gene primer amplification. Profiling relied on immunoSEQ multiplex PCR, and the TCRdb table lists in-frame clones only, not all of them. V, J and clone size derive from that table, while D and trimming were established from the DNA sequence. The sample holds more than 75,000 clones, approximately 86% seen once. V was cut by 1 base and J by 7 bases, with 13 bases left in between. CDR3 length equals 14 residues. Germline V gene data show CDR1 as MNHEY and CDR2 as SVGAGI. The clonotype was recovered from an elderly man with active or convalescent COVID-19. Material: peripheral blood. V and J are TRBV6-5 and TRBJ1-1, with TRBD1 as a possible D gene (5 bases). CDR3 amino acids: CASSYYTKQGEAFF. The CDR3 bases are TGTGCCAGCAGTTACTATACAAAGCAGGGTGAAGCTTTCTTT.